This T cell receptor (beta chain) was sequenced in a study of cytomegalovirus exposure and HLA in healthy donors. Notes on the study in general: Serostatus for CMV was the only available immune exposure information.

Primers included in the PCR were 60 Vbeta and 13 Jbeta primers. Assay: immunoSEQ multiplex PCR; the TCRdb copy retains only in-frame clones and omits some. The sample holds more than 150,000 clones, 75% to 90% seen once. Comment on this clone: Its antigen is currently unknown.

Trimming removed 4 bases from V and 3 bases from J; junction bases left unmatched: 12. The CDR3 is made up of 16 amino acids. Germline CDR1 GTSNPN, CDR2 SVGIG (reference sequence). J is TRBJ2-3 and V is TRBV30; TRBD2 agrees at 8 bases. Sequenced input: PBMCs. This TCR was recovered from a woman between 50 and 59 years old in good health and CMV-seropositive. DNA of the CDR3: TGTGCCTGGAATTACGGGGGGGCCTTTCGTACAGATACGCAGTATTTT. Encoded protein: CAWNYGGAFRTDTQYF.